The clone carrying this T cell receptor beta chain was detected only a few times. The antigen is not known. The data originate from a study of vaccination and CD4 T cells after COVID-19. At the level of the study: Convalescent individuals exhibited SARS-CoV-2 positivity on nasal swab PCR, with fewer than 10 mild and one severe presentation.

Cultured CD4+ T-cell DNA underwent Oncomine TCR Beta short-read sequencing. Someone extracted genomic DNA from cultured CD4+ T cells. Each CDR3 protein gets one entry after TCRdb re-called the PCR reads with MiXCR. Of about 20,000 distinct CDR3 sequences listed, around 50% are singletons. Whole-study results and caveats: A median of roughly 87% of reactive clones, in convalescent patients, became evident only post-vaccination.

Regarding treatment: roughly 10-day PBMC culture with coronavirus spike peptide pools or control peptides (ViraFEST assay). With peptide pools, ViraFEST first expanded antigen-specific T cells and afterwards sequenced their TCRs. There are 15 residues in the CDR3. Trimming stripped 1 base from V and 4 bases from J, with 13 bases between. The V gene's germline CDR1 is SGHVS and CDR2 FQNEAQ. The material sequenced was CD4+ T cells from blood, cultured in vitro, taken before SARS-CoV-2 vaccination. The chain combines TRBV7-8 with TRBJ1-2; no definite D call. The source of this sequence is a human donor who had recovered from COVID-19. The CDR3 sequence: CASSLDIGGGYGYTF. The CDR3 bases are TGTGCCAGCAGCTTAGATATAGGCGGCGGCTATGGCTACACCTTC.